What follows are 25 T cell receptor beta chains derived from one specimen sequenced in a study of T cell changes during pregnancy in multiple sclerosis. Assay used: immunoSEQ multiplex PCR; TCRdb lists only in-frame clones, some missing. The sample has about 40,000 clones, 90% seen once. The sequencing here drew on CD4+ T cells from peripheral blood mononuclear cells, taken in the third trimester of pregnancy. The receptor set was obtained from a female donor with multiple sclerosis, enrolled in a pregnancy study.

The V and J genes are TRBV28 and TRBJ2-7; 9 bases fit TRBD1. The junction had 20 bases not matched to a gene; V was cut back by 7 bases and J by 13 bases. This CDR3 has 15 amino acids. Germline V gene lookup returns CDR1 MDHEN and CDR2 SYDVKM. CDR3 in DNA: TGTGCCAGCAATCCTGAGGGGACAGGGTCACCGGTCGGATACTTC. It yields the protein CASNPEGTGSPVGYF.

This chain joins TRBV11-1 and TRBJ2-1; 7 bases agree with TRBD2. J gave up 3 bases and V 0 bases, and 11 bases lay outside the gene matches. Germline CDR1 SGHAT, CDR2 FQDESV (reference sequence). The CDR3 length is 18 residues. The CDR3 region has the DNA TGTGCCAGCAGCTTAGCGCCCGTTGGAGCGGGAATCTACAATGAGCAGTTCTTC. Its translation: CASSLAPVGAGIYNEQFF.

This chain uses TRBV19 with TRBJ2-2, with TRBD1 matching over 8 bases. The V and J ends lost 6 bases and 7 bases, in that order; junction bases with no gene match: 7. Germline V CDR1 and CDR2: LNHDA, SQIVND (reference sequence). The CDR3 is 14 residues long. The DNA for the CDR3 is TGTGCCAGTAGGACCGGGACAGGTGTCGGGGAGCTGTTTTTT. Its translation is CASRTGTGVGELFF.

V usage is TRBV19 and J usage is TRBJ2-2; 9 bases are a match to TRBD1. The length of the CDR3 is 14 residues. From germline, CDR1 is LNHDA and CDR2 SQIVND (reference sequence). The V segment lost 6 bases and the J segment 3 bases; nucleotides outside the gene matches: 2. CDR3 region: CASRTGGYTGELFF. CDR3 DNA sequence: TGTGCCAGTAGGACAGGGGGTTACACCGGGGAGCTGTTTTTT.

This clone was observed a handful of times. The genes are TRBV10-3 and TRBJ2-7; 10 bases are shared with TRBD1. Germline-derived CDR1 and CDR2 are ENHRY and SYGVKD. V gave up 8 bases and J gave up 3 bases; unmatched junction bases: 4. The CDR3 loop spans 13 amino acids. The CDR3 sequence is CAIADRGSYEQYF. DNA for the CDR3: TGTGCCATCGCGGACAGGGGGAGCTACGAGCAGTACTTC.

The CDR3 spells CASSERSSGYEQYF. The DNA for the CDR3 is TGTGCCAGCAGTGAAAGATCTAGCGGCTACGAGCAGTACTTC. The chain uses TRBV6-1 and TRBJ2-7, with TRBD2 identical over 7 bases. The CDR3 runs 14 residues. Per the germline V gene, CDR1 is MNHNS and CDR2 is SASEGT. V trimming: 2 bases; J trimming: 3 bases; junction bases outside the gene matches: 4.

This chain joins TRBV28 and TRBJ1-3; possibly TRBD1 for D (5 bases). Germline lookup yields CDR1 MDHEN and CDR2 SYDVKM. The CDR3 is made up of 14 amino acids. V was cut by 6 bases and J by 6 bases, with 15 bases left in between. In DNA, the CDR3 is TGTGCCAGCAGCGTAGACAGCAGGTCAAACACCATATATTTT. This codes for CASSVDSRSNTIYF.

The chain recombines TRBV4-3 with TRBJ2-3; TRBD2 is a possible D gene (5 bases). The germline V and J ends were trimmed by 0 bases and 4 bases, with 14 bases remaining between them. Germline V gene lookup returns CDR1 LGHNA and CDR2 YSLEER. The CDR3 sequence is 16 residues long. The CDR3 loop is CASSQDPGMRADTQYF. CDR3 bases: TGCGCCAGCAGCCAAGATCCGGGGATGAGGGCAGATACGCAGTATTTT.

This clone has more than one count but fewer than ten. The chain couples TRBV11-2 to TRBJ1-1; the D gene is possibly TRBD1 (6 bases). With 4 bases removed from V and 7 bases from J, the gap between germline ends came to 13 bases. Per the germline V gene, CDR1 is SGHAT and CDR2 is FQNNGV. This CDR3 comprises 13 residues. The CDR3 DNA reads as TGTGCCAGCAGCTACGGGACACAAGGTGAAGCTTTCTTT. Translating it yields CASSYGTQGEAFF.

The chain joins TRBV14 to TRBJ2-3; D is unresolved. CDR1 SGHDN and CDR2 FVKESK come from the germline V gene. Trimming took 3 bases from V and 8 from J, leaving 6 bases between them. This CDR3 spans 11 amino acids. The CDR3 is CASSHAATQYF. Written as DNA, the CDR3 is TGTGCCAGCAGCCATGCGGCTACGCAGTATTTT.

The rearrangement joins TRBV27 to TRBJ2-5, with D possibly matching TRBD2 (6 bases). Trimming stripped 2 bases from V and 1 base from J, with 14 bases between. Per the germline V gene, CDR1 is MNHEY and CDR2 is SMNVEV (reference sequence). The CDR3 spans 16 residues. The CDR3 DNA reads TGTGCCAGCAGTTTAGGGGCGGGAATGATCCAAGAGACCCAGTACTTC. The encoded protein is CASSLGAGMIQETQYF.

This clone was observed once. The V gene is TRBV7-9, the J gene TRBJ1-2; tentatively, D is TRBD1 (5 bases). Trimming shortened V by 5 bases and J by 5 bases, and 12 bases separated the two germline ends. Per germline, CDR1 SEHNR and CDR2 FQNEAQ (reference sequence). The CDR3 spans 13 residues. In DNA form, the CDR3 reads TGTGCCAGCAGCCCCGGACAAGCTTATGGCTACACCTTC. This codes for CASSPGQAYGYTF.

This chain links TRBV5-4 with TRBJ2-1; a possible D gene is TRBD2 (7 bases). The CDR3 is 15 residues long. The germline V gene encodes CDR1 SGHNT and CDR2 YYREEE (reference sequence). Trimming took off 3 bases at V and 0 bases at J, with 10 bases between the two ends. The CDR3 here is CASSSRGGSYNEQFF. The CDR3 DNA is TGTGCCAGCAGCTCGAGGGGGGGCTCCTACAATGAGCAGTTCTTC. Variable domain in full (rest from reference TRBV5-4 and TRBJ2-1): ETGVTQSPTHLIKTRGQQVTLRCSSQSGHNTVSWYQQALGQGPQFIFQYYREEENGRGNFPPRFSGLQFPNYSSELNVNALELDDSALYLCASSSRGGSYNEQFFGPGTRLTVL.

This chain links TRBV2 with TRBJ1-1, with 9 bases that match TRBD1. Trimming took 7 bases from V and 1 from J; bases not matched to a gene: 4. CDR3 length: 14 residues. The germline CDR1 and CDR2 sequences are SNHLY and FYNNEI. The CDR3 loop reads CASKQGAGNTEAFF. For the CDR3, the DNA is TGTGCCAGCAAACAGGGGGCGGGGAACACTGAAGCTTTCTTT.

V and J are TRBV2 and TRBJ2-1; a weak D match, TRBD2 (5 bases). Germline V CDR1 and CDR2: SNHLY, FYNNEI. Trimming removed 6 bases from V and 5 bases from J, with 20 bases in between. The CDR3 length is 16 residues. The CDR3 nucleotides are TGTGCCAGCAGGCCCCTAGCAGCCATACCCGACAATGAGCAGTTCTTC. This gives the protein CASRPLAAIPDNEQFF.

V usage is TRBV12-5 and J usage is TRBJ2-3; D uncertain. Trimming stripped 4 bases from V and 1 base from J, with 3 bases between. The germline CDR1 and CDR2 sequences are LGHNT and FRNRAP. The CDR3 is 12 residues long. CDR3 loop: CASGSRTDTQYF. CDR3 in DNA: TGTGCTAGTGGTTCTCGCACAGATACGCAGTATTTT.

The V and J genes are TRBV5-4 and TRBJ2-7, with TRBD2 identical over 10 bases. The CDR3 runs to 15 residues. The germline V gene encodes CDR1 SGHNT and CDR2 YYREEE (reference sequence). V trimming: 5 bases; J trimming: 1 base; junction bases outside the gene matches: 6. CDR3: CASRDGTSASYEQYF. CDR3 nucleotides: TGTGCCAGCAGAGACGGGACTAGCGCATCCTACGAGCAGTACTTC.

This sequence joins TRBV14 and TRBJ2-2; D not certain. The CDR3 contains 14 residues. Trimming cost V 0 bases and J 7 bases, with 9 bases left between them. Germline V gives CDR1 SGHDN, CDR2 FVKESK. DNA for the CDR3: TGTGCCAGCAGCCAAGATCTGGCGGTCGGGGAGCTGTTTTTT. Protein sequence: CASSQDLAVGELFF.

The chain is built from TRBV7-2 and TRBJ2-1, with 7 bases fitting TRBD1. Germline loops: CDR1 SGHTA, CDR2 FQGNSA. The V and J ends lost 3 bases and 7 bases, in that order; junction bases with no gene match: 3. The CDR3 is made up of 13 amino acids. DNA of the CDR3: TGTGCCAGCAGCTTCGACAGGGCTAATGAGCAGTTCTTC. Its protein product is CASSFDRANEQFF.

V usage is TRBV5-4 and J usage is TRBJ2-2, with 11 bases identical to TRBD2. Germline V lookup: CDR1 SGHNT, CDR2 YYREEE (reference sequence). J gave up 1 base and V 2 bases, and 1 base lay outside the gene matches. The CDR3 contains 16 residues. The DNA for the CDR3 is TGTGCCAGCAGCTTAGGACTAGCGGGGAACACCGGGGAGCTGTTTTTT. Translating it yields CASSLGLAGNTGELFF.

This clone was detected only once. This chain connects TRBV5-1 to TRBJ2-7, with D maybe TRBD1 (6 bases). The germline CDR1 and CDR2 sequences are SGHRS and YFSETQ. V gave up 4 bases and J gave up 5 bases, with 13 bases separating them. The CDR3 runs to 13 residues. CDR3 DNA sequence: TGCGCCAGCAGCCAGGAACCAGGGGACGAGCAGTACTTC. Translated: CASSQEPGDEQYF.

The DNA of the CDR3 is TGTGCCAGCAGTTTTGACAGCAACTCTGGAAACACCATATATTTT. Translated: CASSFDSNSGNTIYF. This chain links TRBV28 with TRBJ1-3; TRBD1 might be the D (5 bases). The germline V gene has CDR1 MDHEN and CDR2 SYDVKM. The V end was cut by 3 bases, the J end by 0 bases, with 9 bases between. The length of the CDR3 is 15 residues.

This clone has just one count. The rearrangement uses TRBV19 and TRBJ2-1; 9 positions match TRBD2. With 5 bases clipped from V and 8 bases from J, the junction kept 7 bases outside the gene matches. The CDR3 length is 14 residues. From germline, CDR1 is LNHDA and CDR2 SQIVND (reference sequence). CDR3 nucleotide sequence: TGTGCCAGTAGTTTCAGCGGGAGGCCCCATGAGCAGTTCTTC. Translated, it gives CASSFSGRPHEQFF.

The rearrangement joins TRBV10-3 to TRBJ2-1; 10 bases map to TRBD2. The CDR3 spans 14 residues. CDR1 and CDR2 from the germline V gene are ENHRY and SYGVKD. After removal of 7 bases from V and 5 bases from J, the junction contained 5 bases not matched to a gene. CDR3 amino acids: CAIKGTSANNEQFF. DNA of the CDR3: TGTGCCATCAAAGGGACTAGCGCTAACAATGAGCAGTTCTTC.

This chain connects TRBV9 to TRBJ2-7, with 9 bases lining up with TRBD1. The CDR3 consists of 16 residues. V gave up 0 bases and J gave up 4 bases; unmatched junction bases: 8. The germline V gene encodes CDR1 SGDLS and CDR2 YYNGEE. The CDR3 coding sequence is TGTGCCAGCAGCGTAGGGCCAGGGGGACAGGGATACGAGCAGTACTTC. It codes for CASSVGPGGQGYEQYF.